This TCR beta chain was documented in a study of blood T cell repertoires in COVID-19. For the study at large: The United States, Italy and Spain supplied acute and convalescent COVID-19 samples.

Germline V gives CDR1 MDHEN, CDR2 SYDVKM. CDR3 size: 15 residues. With 0 bases removed from V and 1 base from J, the gap between germline ends came to 9 bases. As handled by the study authors: Amplification with reference gene primers provided the estimates of nucleated cell counts. The repertoire was sequenced with immunoSEQ multiplex PCR; TCRdb's copy has only in-frame clones and lacks some. V, J and clone size are taken as reported in that table, and D and trimming were inferred from the DNA itself. The sample consists of under 150,000 clones, around 82% of them appearing once. The age range of participants was 18 to 89 years, with residence in around 22 US areas.

Sequenced: PBMCs or T cells enriched from blood (not recorded which). The rearrangement joins TRBV28 to TRBJ1-1, with D maybe TRBD1 (5 bases). The sequence was obtained from a man aged 40-49 years with acute COVID-19. Here the CDR3 DNA reads TGTGCCAGCAGTTTATGGGGACTCGAGAACACTGAAGCTTTCTTT. It codes for CASSLWGLENTEAFF.